This T cell receptor beta chain was recorded in a study of blood T cell repertoires in COVID-19. Study details: Researchers got acute and convalescent COVID-19 samples from the United States, Italy and Spain.

Original processing notes: Estimation of nucleated cell counts was performed using reference gene primer amplification. Profiled with immunoSEQ multiplex PCR; TCRdb holds only in-frame clones, not every one. V, J and clone size derive from that table, while D and trimming were established from the DNA sequence. The table records 45,000 or so clones, approximately 80% of them present only once. Germline-derived CDR1 and CDR2 are ENHRY and SYGVKD. Trimming cost V 10 bases and J 7 bases; bases outside gene matches: 11. The CDR3 runs to 15 residues. V is TRBV10-3 and J is TRBJ2-1, with 12 bases identical to TRBD2. The source is a man at least 80 years old with acute or convalescent COVID-19. The specimen was peripheral blood. The CDR3 loop is CATRTSGTPGNEQFF. For the CDR3, the DNA is TGTGCCACCCGGACTAGCGGGACCCCGGGGAATGAGCAGTTCTTC.